Following are 4 T cell receptor beta chains from one sample sequenced in a study of cytomegalovirus exposure and HLA in healthy donors. The primer mix had 60 Vbeta and 13 Jbeta primers. Method: immunoSEQ multiplex PCR; TCRdb's copy keeps in-frame clones and lacks some. The sample shows 150,000 or so clones, around two thirds of them seen only once. The sample consisted of PBMCs. All receptors come from a woman aged 18-29 years in good health and CMV-seronegative.

This sequence joins TRBV6-5 and TRBJ1-1, with a weak D call TRBD1 (6 bases). V dropped 2 bases and J dropped 9 bases, with 13 bases sitting between them. The CDR3 runs 13 residues. Germline V gene lookup returns CDR1 MNHEY and CDR2 SVGAGI. CDR3 DNA: TGTGCCAGCAGTTACCACTCGGACAGAAAAGCTTTCTTT. It is translated as CASSYHSDRKAFF.

The CDR3 here is CASSEATGGSLGSGNTIYF. CDR3 bases: TGTGCCAGCAGTGAAGCGACAGGGGGTTCACTCGGATCTGGAAACACCATATATTTT. The chain combines TRBV6-1 with TRBJ1-3; TRBD1 matches at 9 bases. The V and J ends lost 0 bases and 1 base, in that order; junction bases with no gene match: 10. From germline, CDR1 is MNHNS and CDR2 SASEGT. CDR3 length: 19 amino acids.

The chain joins TRBV2 to TRBJ1-5; 7 nucleotides align to TRBD1. Germline CDR1 reads SNHLY; CDR2 reads FYNNEI. Trimming at V came to 4 bases and at J to 4 bases, leaving 7 bases not matched to a gene. This CDR3 is 15 amino acids long. CDR3 sequence (DNA): TGTGCCAGCAGTGCAGGACAGGTCAGGAATCAGCCCCAGCATTTT. Protein product: CASSAGQVRNQPQHF.

The chain has TRBV9 and TRBJ2-3; D unresolved. V lost 4 bases, J lost 4 bases, and 19 bases lay in between. Germline CDR1 reads SGDLS; CDR2 reads YYNGEE. This CDR3 has 16 residues. The CDR3 here is CASSFNSGLGPDTQYF. CDR3 nucleotide sequence: TGTGCCAGCAGCTTTAACAGTGGCTTGGGCCCAGATACGCAGTATTTT.